Presented here are 12 T cell receptor beta chains from one specimen sequenced in a study of cytomegalovirus exposure and HLA in healthy donors. Vbeta (60) and Jbeta (13) primers were used in the PCR. Using immunoSEQ multiplex PCR, the repertoire was profiled, and TCRdb retains in-frame clones only, with some absent. Of around 130,000 clones in the sample, about 84% were seen once. What was sequenced was PBMCs. The receptors originated from a boy aged 5-17 years in good health and CMV-seronegative.

CDR3: CASSSAGTSAHNEQFF. In DNA form, the CDR3 reads TGTGCCAGCAGTTCCGCCGGGACTAGCGCTCACAATGAGCAGTTCTTC. The genes are TRBV6-5 and TRBJ2-1; 10 bases agree with TRBD2. Looked up from germline, CDR1 is MNHEY and CDR2 is SVGAGI. The length of the CDR3 is 16 residues. Losses at the gene ends were 4 bases for V and 5 bases for J; bases not matched to a gene: 8.

To note about this clone: Distinct nucleotide sequences in the sample also encode this CDR3. The genes are TRBV2 and TRBJ1-5; 9 bases match TRBD1. The V segment lost 7 bases and the J segment 5 bases; nucleotides outside the gene matches: 9. The CDR3 spans 15 residues. Germline CDR1 reads SNHLY; CDR2 reads FYNNEI. CDR3 region: CASTSQGQGYQPQHF. The CDR3 DNA reads TGTGCCAGCACCTCCCAAGGACAGGGGTATCAGCCCCAGCATTTT. The full variable domain, completed using reference TRBV2 and TRBJ1-5, is EPEVTQTPSHQVTQMGQEVILRCVPISNHLYFYWYRQILGQKVEFLVSFYNNEISEKSEIFDDQFSVERPDGSNFTLKIRSTKLEDSAMYFCASTSQGQGYQPQHFGDGTRLSIL.

The J gene is TRBJ1-2, the V gene TRBV27; D unresolved. The germline V and J ends were trimmed by 4 bases and 4 bases, with 13 bases remaining between them. The germline V gene encodes CDR1 MNHEY and CDR2 SMNVEV (reference sequence). This CDR3 region has 14 residues. CDR3 loop: CASSSRLGFYGYTF. Written as DNA, the CDR3 is TGTGCCAGCAGTTCGAGGCTCGGGTTCTATGGCTACACCTTC.

This chain uses TRBV5-8 with TRBJ2-3; D might be TRBD1 (5 bases). The germline V and J ends were trimmed by 4 bases and 3 bases, with 12 bases remaining between them. The CDR3 spans 14 residues. Germline values: CDR1 SGHTS, CDR2 YDEGEE. The CDR3 reads CASSDAKGTDTQYF. The CDR3 bases are TGTGCCAGCAGCGACGCTAAGGGGACAGATACGCAGTATTTT.

This chain joins TRBV9 and TRBJ1-3; 9 bases are a match to TRBD1. V shed 4 bases and J 7 bases; nucleotides not matched to a gene: 6. CDR1 and CDR2 from the germline V gene are SGDLS and YYNGEE. The CDR3 is made up of 14 amino acids. CDR3: CASSSDRGGNTIYF. The CDR3 nucleotides read TGTGCCAGCAGCTCGGACAGGGGAGGCAACACCATATATTTT.

The V and J genes are TRBV2 and TRBJ2-7; tentative D call: TRBD2 (5 bases). The CDR3 contains 14 residues. V was clipped by 6 bases and J by 3 bases, with 15 bases between them. The germline V gene has CDR1 SNHLY and CDR2 FYNNEI. CDR3 protein: CASRENSGSYEQYF. As DNA, the CDR3 is TGTGCCAGCAGGGAGAATAGTGGGAGCTACGAGCAGTACTTC.

The genes are TRBV6-6 and TRBJ2-2; no reliable D call. Germline loops: CDR1 MNHNY, CDR2 SVGAGI (reference sequence). Between the trimmed V and J ends, which lost 7 bases and 4 bases, there was a span of 16 bases. The CDR3 runs 15 residues. The CDR3 coding sequence is TGTGCCAGCACCGACTTACGGCCCTTCACCGGGGAGCTGTTTTTT. Encoded protein: CASTDLRPFTGELFF.

This chain links TRBV19 with TRBJ1-1, with D possibly matching TRBD1 (5 bases). CDR3 length: 14 residues. Germline V CDR1 and CDR2: LNHDA, SQIVND (reference sequence). V was shortened by 5 bases and J by 4 bases, with 14 bases between the two germline ends. CDR3 region: CASSPGLPTTEAFF. The DNA for the CDR3 is TGTGCCAGTAGTCCGGGACTCCCAACCACTGAAGCTTTCTTT.

The rearrangement joins TRBV6-4 to TRBJ2-7; maybe TRBD1 (5 bases). This CDR3 has 16 amino acids. Germline loops: CDR1 MRHNA, CDR2 SNTAGT. V shed 8 bases and J shed 7 bases, with 27 bases lying between them. DNA for the CDR3: TGTGCCAGCCGAAGTAACCTTACCGGGCAAAGGGGAGAGCAGTACTTC. Translation: CASRSNLTGQRGEQYF.

This rearrangement joins TRBV30 to TRBJ2-4; 9 bases line up with TRBD2. CDR3 length: 13 amino acids. Germline trimming cut 7 bases from V and 1 base from J; bases unmatched to any gene: 2. In germline, CDR1 is GTSNPN, CDR2 SVGIG (reference sequence). CDR3 amino acids: CAFAGGAKNIQYF. In DNA form, the CDR3 reads TGTGCCTTCGCGGGGGGGGCCAAAAACATTCAGTACTTC.

J is TRBJ1-2 and V is TRBV27; TRBD1 might be the D (6 bases). The CDR3 is made up of 13 amino acids. Germline CDR1 is MNHEY and CDR2 is SMNVEV (reference sequence). V lost 2 bases and J 2 bases, leaving 6 bases between the germline ends. For the CDR3, the DNA is TGTGCCAGCAGTTTAACAGGGAACTATGGCTACACCTTC. Amino acids: CASSLTGNYGYTF.

V and J are TRBV5-6 and TRBJ1-1; unclear D gene. Germline V gives CDR1 SGHDT, CDR2 YYEEEE. The CDR3 has 13 amino acids. V was pared by 4 bases and J by 6 bases, with 13 bases between. This chain's CDR3 is CASSHSGSSEAFF. The DNA of the CDR3 is TGTGCCAGCAGCCACTCGGGGTCGTCTGAAGCTTTCTTT.